Included here is one TCR beta chain sequence, with context. It has no known antigen specificity. No much larger clone is present one base from it, and per-base qualities are unavailable. The method behind the library was 5' RACE. Sequencing used an Illumina HiSeq 2500. A second about 7 to 11 cycle PCR used a sample-barcoded 5' primer and a J-beta primer mix. Each TCR beta cDNA molecule received a unique molecular identifier from a template-switch 5' adaptor carrying 12 random nucleotides. Each sample yielded at least 2.5 million CDR3-containing paired-end reads. First-strand cDNA synthesis was performed from all RNA using the Mint cDNA synthesis kit, with priming by a TRBC-specific oligonucleotide. All cDNA was treated with uracil-DNA glycosylase and then went through a first 18-cycle PCR with the universal primers M1SS and BC2_uni_R. Concerning the study's data processing: For normalization, 1 million high-quality reads were randomly selected from each sample, with every read carrying a distinct molecular identifier. Reads with shared molecular identifiers were discarded instead of being binned into consensus sequences. MiTCR, with a Q25 quality threshold and the strictest error-elimination algorithm, was used for CDR3 identification, clonotype clustering and error correction. A nonparametric unseen species model with Euler transformation was used to estimate a lower bound on total TCR beta diversity. The public sequencing data were trimmed at Q25 with fastp and processed into clonotypes with MiXCR by TCRdb, which kept only in-frame beta chains. Rows are unified per CDR3 protein, each entry keeping the most common DNA and genes. The V and J calls were not made by the authors but by TCRdb's processing. In all, the sample holds 750,000 or so distinct CDR3 sequences, and about 25% of those were seen once. The ten largest clones capture more than 7.5% of the sample.

These data originate in a study of blood T cells in healthy people across ages (dated by TCRdb to about 2015). Regarding the research as a whole: In model experiments, template switching captured roughly one uniquely barcoded TCR beta cDNA molecule for every two T cells. Age-related changes in TCR beta repertoire diversity were measured in the study by deep sequencing normalized with unique cDNA molecular identifiers. Donors were grouped into four age groups: young (average approximately 15 years), middle-aged (around 39), aged (around 60) and long-lived (around 80). For two donors (one aged 18 to 30 and one aged 80 or older), the study analyzed two additional independent replicas of 1 million unique cDNA reads from the same blood draw.

Reading from cysteine to phenylalanine, the CDR3 counts 14 amino acids. The CDR3 DNA has 42 bases and is translated from base 1. Sequences MDHEN (CDR1) and SYDVKM (CDR2) are obtained from the germline V gene. At the junction V is shortened by 8 bases and J by 4 bases, with 14 bases in between. Donors were a few dozen systemically healthy Caucasian individuals from Russia aged roughly 6 to 95 years. Each donor gave about 11 milliliters of peripheral blood, drawn into EDTA-treated Vacutainer tubes. Ficoll-Paque density-gradient centrifugation was used to isolate PBMCs, with at least 6.5 million per sample. Total RNA was extracted from PBMCs with Trizol reagent, with at least 5.5 micrograms obtained per sample. Naive CD45RAhigh/CD27high T cell percentages were measured by flow cytometry on a PBMC aliquot from every donor. Overall study outcomes, separate from this receptor: Observed TCR beta diversity correlated strongly with the percentage of naive T cells measured by flow cytometry. Conclusive comparison of naive and antigen-experienced compartments was prevented by the profiling of bulk unsorted PBMCs. The CMV infection status of donors was not known, potentially confounding age-related changes in expanded clonotypes. Total diversity estimates from one million sequenced T cells were considered lower bounds and underestimates. As age increased, observed TCR beta diversity per million T cells dropped in a roughly linear way, and a significant reduction was already evident by age about 36. Compared with the aged group, the long-lived group had more naive CD4+ T cells, fewer expanded clones and increased TCR diversity, a pattern suggesting age selection.

The sample was also reused in another study, on T cells of mothers and their children. Per that second paper: Nine systemically healthy Caucasian individuals served as donors, namely three mothers together with their six children. cDNA synthesis consumed the entire amount of extracted RNA, loaded at 1.5 ug RNA in each 15 ul reaction. In the second PCR, the M1S primer introduced both the sample barcodes and 2-4 random nucleotides. More than 8.5 million TCR beta CDR3 reads were obtained from each mother, and approximately 3 million reads were obtained from each child. In both related and unrelated pairs, thymic selection shapes the output of TCR recombination in a similar way, with inherited differences having only a minor effect. Normalized repertoire overlap was always slightly but never significantly higher in related than unrelated mother-child pairs. No persistent microchimeric T cell clones were found, with a detection sensitivity of approximately 100 clones per million clonotypes. Deep NGS was used in the study to compare the TCR beta repertoires of mothers and children and to look for features that separate related mother-child pairs from unrelated individuals. On average, the children were about 12 +/- 4 years old, while the mothers were roughly 36 +/- 4 years old. After adapters were ligated using NEBNext reagents, the libraries underwent 100+100 nt paired-end sequencing on an Illumina HiSeq 2000. To prevent cross-contamination, the mother and child libraries were prepared a month apart and were sequenced in separate runs. Between 500,000 and 2,000,000 distinct TCR beta clonotypes were identified per donor. Naive TCR beta clonotypes were estimated from low-frequency clonotypes matched to each donor's FACS-determined naive share, without sorting.

The chain couples TRBV28 to TRBJ2-2, with a weak D call of TRBD1 (5 bases match). Input material: blood. This TCR came from a boy younger than 18 in good health. The CDR3 here reads CASGPAGSTGELFF. The DNA reads TGTGCCAGCGGTCCTGCAGGGTCCACCGGGGAGCTGTTTTTT.